This TCR beta chain originates from a study of TIL therapy for anti-PD-1-resistant metastatic lung cancer. The wider study: Median tumor PD-L1 proportion score was roughly 5.9%. Half of patients were current or former smokers. Whole-study results and caveats: The cohort had more treatment-naive, never-smoker and oncogene-addicted patients than typical. After infusion, TIL clonotypes partly replaced peripheral T cells and declined over months.

A remark on this clone: The target antigen is unknown.

The time point: pre-treatment sample, taken before nivolumab and TIL therapy. Sequencing used immunoSEQ v3. Data came from immunoSEQ multiplex PCR; TCRdb stores just in-frame clones and leaves some out. The sample has approximately 60,000 clones; more than 80% are singletons. Germline-derived CDR1 and CDR2 are MNHEY and SMNVEV (reference sequence). The V segment lost 0 bases and the J segment 0 bases; nucleotides outside the gene matches: 4. The CDR3 length is 16 residues. The material sequenced was blood, taken at baseline. The receptor comes from a person between 30 and 79 years old with non-small cell lung cancer. V gene TRBV27 combines with J gene TRBJ2-7, with 8 bases identical to TRBD1. The CDR3 loop is CASSLSRDRNSYEQYF. The CDR3 DNA sequence: TGTGCCAGCAGTTTATCGAGGGACAGGAACTCCTACGAGCAGTACTTC.